These 11 T cell receptor beta chains came from one sample sequenced in a study of radiotherapy plus CTLA-4 blockade in lung cancer. Assay: immunoSEQ multiplex PCR; the TCRdb copy retains only in-frame clones and omits some. The repertoire holds about 60,000 clones, with over 75% as singletons. Specimen: peripheral blood, collected from a patient treated with radiotherapy plus ipilimumab. These receptors were obtained from a human donor with non-small cell lung cancer who had a partial response to radiotherapy plus ipilimumab.

This chain joins TRBV15 and TRBJ2-3; 9 nucleotides agree with TRBD2. The CDR3 covers 15 residues. J was trimmed by 6 bases and V by 3 bases; bases with no gene match: 7. Germline V lookup: CDR1 LNHNV, CDR2 YYDKDF (reference sequence). CDR3 nucleotides: TGTGCCACCAGCAGCCGACTAGCGGCTCAGGATACGCAGTATTTT. Translating it yields CATSSRLAAQDTQYF.

The chain combines TRBV5-6 with TRBJ1-1; possible D gene TRBD1, 5 bases. Looked up from germline, CDR1 is SGHDT and CDR2 is YYEEEE. Trimming removed 3 bases from V and 0 bases from J, with 9 bases in between. The CDR3 has 14 residues. The CDR3: CASSYTTVNTEAFF. Written as DNA, the CDR3 is TGTGCCAGCAGCTACACGACAGTGAACACTGAAGCTTTCTTT.

The rearrangement uses TRBV28 and TRBJ1-1; tentatively, D is TRBD1 (5 bases). V lost 4 bases, J lost 1 base, and 7 bases lay in between. This CDR3 has 13 amino acids. Germline loops: CDR1 MDHEN, CDR2 SYDVKM. Here the CDR3 DNA reads TGTGCCAGCAGTTCCACAGGGAACACTGAAGCTTTCTTT. Its protein product is CASSSTGNTEAFF.

This clone was detected only a few times. At one boundary the junction diverges from the germline segment, which might be a read error. The chain uses TRBV5-1 and TRBJ1-4, with TRBD1 as a possible D gene (6 bases). This CDR3 comprises 13 residues. CDR1 SGHRS and CDR2 YFSETQ come from the germline V gene. The chain's CDR3 is CASSLAGTGIPIF. CDR3 nucleotide sequence: TGCGCCAGCAGCTTGGCCGGAACAGGGATCCCAATTTTT.

This chain uses TRBV2 with TRBJ1-4; a weak D match, TRBD1 (6 bases). V was pared by 6 bases and J by 8 bases, with 13 bases between. This CDR3 has 13 residues. Germline-derived CDR1 and CDR2 are SNHLY and FYNNEI. The CDR3 sequence: CASSRDTGEKLFF. CDR3 nucleotide sequence: TGTGCCAGCAGCCGGGACACTGGGGAAAAACTGTTTTTT.

The genes are TRBV4-1 and TRBJ2-3, with 11 bases that match TRBD2. Trimming removed 1 base from V and 0 bases from J; junction bases left unmatched: 12. Per the germline V gene, CDR1 is MGHRA and CDR2 is YSYEKL. The CDR3 contains 20 residues. CDR3 protein: CASSQGFAGTSGGSTDTQYF. Written as DNA, the CDR3 is TGCGCCAGCAGCCAAGGATTTGCCGGGACTAGCGGAGGAAGCACAGATACGCAGTATTTT.

This clone was found once. The CDR3 DNA reads TGTGCCAGCAGCTTACCTCCCGGGTCCCAAGAGACCCAGTACTTC. It specifies CASSLPPGSQETQYF. J is TRBJ2-5 and V is TRBV7-9; D ambiguous. V was pared by 2 bases and J by 1 base, with 11 bases between. The CDR3 is made up of 15 amino acids. Germline V gene sequence: CDR1 SEHNR, CDR2 FQNEAQ (reference sequence).

The chain links TRBV7-8 to TRBJ1-4; TRBD1 matches at 7 bases. The CDR3 has 15 amino acids. The germline V gene has CDR1 SGHVS and CDR2 FQNEAQ. J was trimmed by 8 bases and V by 5 bases; bases with no gene match: 11. The CDR3, as DNA: TGTGCCAGCAGCCCCCAGACAGGGTTTAACGAAAAACTGTTTTTT. The encoded protein is CASSPQTGFNEKLFF.

The chain uses TRBV5-4 and TRBJ2-1; 11 bases map to TRBD1. The CDR3 covers 15 residues. V was pared by 3 bases and J by 3 bases, with 2 bases of the junction left unmatched. Per germline, CDR1 SGHNT and CDR2 YYREEE (reference sequence). Here the CDR3 DNA reads TGTGCCAGCAGCTCGGGACAGGGGGTCTACAATGAGCAGTTCTTC. This codes for CASSSGQGVYNEQFF.

This chain links TRBV18 with TRBJ1-1, with TRBD1 identical over 8 bases. Germline-derived CDR1 and CDR2 are KGHSH and LQKENI. The CDR3 is 13 residues long. Trimming at V came to 5 bases and at J to 1 base, leaving 0 bases not matched to a gene. The DNA of the CDR3 is TGTGCCAGCTCAGACAGGGGGAACACTGAAGCTTTCTTT. Amino acids: CASSDRGNTEAFF. The full variable domain, in which reference TRBV18 and TRBJ1-1 provide the parts outside the CDR3, is NAGVMQNPRHLVRRRGQEARLRCSPMKGHSHVYWYRQLPEEGLKFMVYLQKENIIDESGMPKERFSAEFPKEGPSILRIQQVVRGDSAAYFCASSDRGNTEAFFGQGTRLTVV.

The CDR3 nucleotides read TGTGCCAGCTCACCGCTAGCGGCTTCCTACAATGAGCAGTTCTTC. Its translation is CASSPLAASYNEQFF. This chain uses TRBV18 with TRBJ2-1, with 7 bases aligning to TRBD2. Germline CDR1 is KGHSH and CDR2 is LQKENI. Germline trimming cut 3 bases from V and 1 base from J; bases unmatched to any gene: 3. The CDR3 loop spans 15 amino acids.